This is a list of T cell receptor beta chains from one sample in a study of radiotherapy plus CTLA-4 blockade in lung cancer. Clones were sequenced by immunoSEQ multiplex PCR, and TCRdb holds only the in-frame ones, with some missing. This table has more than 95,000 clones, about 70% appearing once. The sequencing used peripheral blood, collected from a patient treated with radiotherapy plus ipilimumab. Receptors were obtained from a human donor with non-small cell lung cancer who had a partial response to radiotherapy plus ipilimumab. Some clones in this sample may be carry-over from other donors' samples. Each CDR3 is given without its conserved first and last residue.

V	CDR3
TRBV5-4	ASSLSLGRGSGNTIY
TRBV10-1	ASSDRGGTEAF
TRBV5-5	ASSPMARTGAFFEKLF
TRBV5-1	ASSPSLAGGNNEQF
TRBV28	ASRTRQGPYNSPLH
TRBV5-4	ASSRGGANVLT
TRBV5-4	ASSLYQRLTYGYT
TRBV27	ASSLRILGWREGLGNEQF
TRBV6-1	ASSESGRGGRETQY
TRBV29-1	SVESTGSAAGYT
TRBV2	ASSEGVGLLTEAF
TRBV27	ASSWTADTEAF
TRBV9	ASSGTSTNNEQF
TRBV18	ASSPLQGTEAF
TRBV5-1	ASTHTGLADTQY
TRBV6-5	ASRRQGRSGNTIY
TRBV11-2	ASSLEASVGYT
TRBV6-6	ASKEHNTQY
TRBV29-1	SVVDTGVQETQY
TRBV27	ASSLTGTSGNYEQY
TRBV6-1	ASRRTSGMDEQF
TRBV7-9	ASSRGGFGEAF
TRBV18	ASSHPGQGALDTQY
TRBV7-8	ASSLSSSGGPYEQY
TRBV28	ASSLTYRIGQGGEKLF
TRBV7-9	ASSLVGDQETQY
TRBV9	ASSVGASGGPDYEQY
TRBV6-5	ASSYFSRGYGYT
TRBV28	ASSSRGGAAQPQH
TRBV25-1	ASSGGGGYNEQF
TRBV19	ASSIIGVSRTGELF
TRBV6-5	ASSRTGGASGELF